The next 25 T cell receptor beta chains were all read from a single sample in a study of cytomegalovirus exposure and HLA in healthy donors. PCR used 60 Vbeta primers and 13 Jbeta primers. Here immunoSEQ multiplex PCR was the method, and the copy in TCRdb shows in-frame clones only, minus some. The table lists about 300,000 clones, approximately 90% of them singletons. Sample: PBMCs. All receptors come from a man aged 35-49 years in good health and CMV-seropositive.

This clone was seen only once. This chain connects TRBV27 to TRBJ2-1; TRBD2 agrees at 8 bases. There are 15 residues in the CDR3. Germline V gives CDR1 MNHEY, CDR2 SMNVEV (reference sequence). The J segment lost 7 bases and the V segment lost 1 base, leaving 6 bases of the junction unmatched. CDR3 protein: CASSLFQREWNEQFF. Written as DNA, the CDR3 is TGTGCCAGCAGTTTATTCCAGCGGGAGTGGAATGAGCAGTTCTTC.

This chain links TRBV29-1 with TRBJ1-2; 9 nucleotides align to TRBD1. Per the germline V gene, CDR1 is SQVTM and CDR2 is ANQGSEA. The CDR3 consists of 14 residues. V trimming: 6 bases; J trimming: 7 bases; junction bases outside the gene matches: 12. The CDR3 sequence is CSVIGGQGYGGYTF. The CDR3 DNA is TGCAGCGTGATTGGAGGACAGGGGTATGGTGGCTACACCTTC.

This clone was counted only a few times. This chain joins TRBV5-8 and TRBJ2-7; TRBD2 might be the D (5 bases). The CDR3 runs to 14 residues. Trimming removed 7 bases from V and 9 bases from J, with 23 bases in between. Germline V lookup: CDR1 SGHTS, CDR2 YDEGEE. As DNA, the CDR3 is TGTGCCAGCCGTAGGCTAGCCCTATTCCTCGGGCAGTACTTC. This sequence encodes CASRRLALFLGQYF.

The chain employs TRBV27 and TRBJ1-5, with D perhaps matching TRBD1 (6 bases). This CDR3 region has 14 residues. With 3 bases removed from V and 7 bases from J, the gap between germline ends came to 13 bases. Germline V CDR1 and CDR2: MNHEY, SMNVEV (reference sequence). The DNA of the CDR3 is TGTGCCAGCAGTTTTTCGGGGGGCGGACAGCCCCAGCATTTT. Protein sequence: CASSFSGGGQPQHF.

The count of this clone is one. V and J are TRBV4-1 and TRBJ2-7, with TRBD1 as a possible D gene (6 bases). Germline V gene lookup returns CDR1 MGHRA and CDR2 YSYEKL. Trimming stripped 3 bases from V and 7 bases from J, with 13 bases between. This CDR3 is 13 amino acids long. CDR3 loop: CASSQGTGWEQYF. The DNA for the CDR3 is TGCGCCAGCAGCCAGGGTACAGGGTGGGAGCAGTACTTC.

V is TRBV27 and J is TRBJ2-5; 10 bases agree with TRBD2. The J call may be mistaken, given a closer DNA end match to TRBJ2-7. The germline V gene has CDR1 MNHEY and CDR2 SMNVEV (reference sequence). This CDR3 has 16 residues. CDR3 sequence reads: CASSLSAGGSPYEQYF. CDR3 DNA sequence: TGTGCCAGCAGTTTATCAGCGGGAGGGAGCCCCTACGAGCAGTACTTC.

This sequence joins TRBV6-6 and TRBJ2-1, with TRBD2 matching 7 bases. The CDR3 has 12 amino acids. J gave up 9 bases and V 8 bases, and 7 bases lay outside the gene matches. Germline V CDR1 and CDR2: MNHNY, SVGAGI (reference sequence). Here the CDR3 reads CASAAGAREQFF. CDR3 DNA sequence: TGTGCCAGCGCCGCGGGAGCCCGTGAGCAGTTCTTC.

This rearrangement joins TRBV4-1 to TRBJ2-7; 7 bases are shared with TRBD2. V shed 1 base and J 6 bases; nucleotides not matched to a gene: 6. The germline CDR1 and CDR2 sequences are MGHRA and YSYEKL. The CDR3 runs to 14 residues. CDR3 in DNA: TGCGCCAGCAGCCAAGCTTCTTCGGGGGGCGAGCAGTACTTC. As protein: CASSQASSGGEQYF.

The CDR3 reads CASSPPTSGRADTQYF. For the CDR3, the DNA is TGTGCCAGTAGTCCACCAACTAGCGGGAGGGCAGATACGCAGTATTTT. V usage is TRBV19 and J usage is TRBJ2-3; 13 bases agree with TRBD2. This CDR3 has 16 amino acids. CDR1 and CDR2 (germline): LNHDA, SQIVND (reference sequence). The V and J ends lost 5 bases and 4 bases, in that order; junction bases with no gene match: 6.

This clone was detected a few times. This rearrangement joins TRBV5-5 to TRBJ2-6; 7 bases line up with TRBD1. The CDR3 covers 17 residues. Trimming cost V 0 bases and J 4 bases; bases outside gene matches: 7. Per the germline V gene, CDR1 is SGHKS and CDR2 is YYEKEE (reference sequence). Here the CDR3 reads CASSLGTGLTGANVLTF. The CDR3 DNA reads TGTGCCAGCAGCTTGGGGACAGGTCTAACAGGGGCCAACGTCCTGACTTTC.

The chain carries TRBV27 and TRBJ2-4; TRBD2 is a possible D gene (6 bases). The CDR3 loop spans 18 amino acids. V was shortened by 5 bases and J by 0 bases, with 20 bases between the two germline ends. The V gene's germline CDR1 is MNHEY and CDR2 SMNVEV (reference sequence). The CDR3 loop reads CASSPKGGILVAKNIQYF. CDR3 sequence (DNA): TGTGCCAGCAGTCCCAAGGGCGGGATACTCGTAGCCAAAAACATTCAGTACTTC.

The chain combines TRBV4-3 with TRBJ2-7, with D possibly TRBD2 on 6 matching bases. V lost 1 base to trimming and J lost 2 bases, with 12 bases between them. This CDR3 is 15 amino acids long. Germline V gene sequence: CDR1 LGHNA, CDR2 YSLEER. DNA of the CDR3: TGCGCCAGCAGCCAAGCAGGAGGGTACGCCTACGAGCAGTACTTC. As protein: CASSQAGGYAYEQYF.

The chain links TRBV28 to TRBJ1-5; D gene uncertain. Germline V lookup: CDR1 MDHEN, CDR2 SYDVKM. The V and J ends lost 6 bases and 5 bases respectively, with 17 bases between them. The CDR3 spans 15 residues. The DNA for the CDR3 is TGTGCCAGCAGCCTACAAGGGAGCCTGTATCAGCCCCAGCATTTT. Translated, it gives CASSLQGSLYQPQHF.

This chain links TRBV25-1 with TRBJ1-3; D perhaps matches TRBD1 (6 bases). The CDR3 spans 14 residues. Per the germline V gene, CDR1 is MGHDK and CDR2 is SYGVNS. Trimming pared 8 bases from V and 0 bases from J, leaving 11 bases between. The CDR3 DNA reads as TGTGCCAGCGTGGACAGTCTCTCTGGAAACACCATATATTTT. This gives the protein CASVDSLSGNTIYF.

The chain uses TRBV27 and TRBJ2-1; D is perhaps TRBD2 (6 bases). This CDR3 has 15 amino acids. The germline CDR1 and CDR2 sequences are MNHEY and SMNVEV (reference sequence). The V gene lost 8 bases and the J gene lost 0 bases, with 14 bases spanning the gap. The CDR3 region has the DNA TGTGCCAGCGGAGGGGCCTCGAGCTCCTACAATGAGCAGTTCTTC. Amino acid sequence: CASGGASSSYNEQFF.

This chain uses TRBV7-3 with TRBJ2-5; perhaps TRBD2 as D (6 bases). Deletions cut 1 base from V and 5 bases from J, with 17 bases between. From germline, CDR1 is SGHTA and CDR2 FQGTGA. The CDR3 consists of 16 residues. In nucleotides, the CDR3 is TGTGCCAGCAGCTTAAGTTCTGTACTAGCATCGGAGACCCAGTACTTC. It yields the protein CASSLSSVLASETQYF.

J is TRBJ2-1 and V is TRBV6-5; 8 nucleotides align to TRBD2. The CDR3 covers 15 residues. V gave up 2 bases and J gave up 5 bases; unmatched junction bases: 5. Looked up from germline, CDR1 is MNHEY and CDR2 is SVGAGI. DNA for the CDR3: TGTGCCAGCAGTTACAGCGGGGGTTGGGACAATGAGCAGTTCTTC. It codes for CASSYSGGWDNEQFF.

This chain uses TRBV7-9 with TRBJ1-2; 12 bases are shared with TRBD1. Germline-derived CDR1 and CDR2 are SEHNR and FQNEAQ (reference sequence). The CDR3 spans 14 residues. V lost 5 bases to trimming and J lost 6 bases; unmatched junction nucleotides: 4. As DNA, the CDR3 is TGTGCCAGCAGCCAGGGACAGGGGGCACATGGCTACACCTTC. This codes for CASSQGQGAHGYTF.

The chain links TRBV2 to TRBJ1-5, with D unclear. The CDR3 runs 13 residues. CDR1 is SNHLY and CDR2 is FYNNEI in the germline V gene. V was trimmed by 7 bases and J by 2 bases, leaving 9 bases between them. The CDR3 reads CASTREGNQPQHF. The CDR3 coding sequence is TGTGCCAGCACAAGGGAGGGCAATCAGCCCCAGCATTTT.

The chain links TRBV27 to TRBJ1-2, with D perhaps matching TRBD1 (5 bases). The CDR3 runs 16 residues. Germline V gene sequence: CDR1 MNHEY, CDR2 SMNVEV (reference sequence). Trimming pared 5 bases from V and 3 bases from J, leaving 19 bases between. Here the CDR3 reads CASSGRRDGGYYGYTF. The CDR3 nucleotides read TGTGCCAGCAGTGGCCGGCGGGACGGAGGATACTATGGCTACACCTTC.

With respect to this clone: An end of the junction differs from the germline gene, which may be a read error. Other DNA sequences within the sample encode an identical CDR3. This chain connects TRBV4-2 to TRBJ2-5; 9 nucleotides align to TRBD2. Germline assignment: CDR1 LGHNA and CDR2 YNFKEQ. The CDR3 contains 18 residues. The CDR3: CASSQELGLAGYQETQYF. CDR3 DNA sequence: TGTGCCAGCAGCCAAGAACTGGGGCTAGCGGGATACCAAGAGACTCAGTACTTC.

There are a few counts of this clone. The rearrangement joins TRBV6-1 to TRBJ1-1, with D maybe TRBD1 (6 bases). Looked up from germline, CDR1 is MNHNS and CDR2 is SASEGT. The CDR3 covers 14 residues. V dropped 5 bases and J dropped 5 bases, with 15 bases sitting between them. DNA of the CDR3: TGTGCCAGCAGTACGGGACAACGATATACTGAAGCTTTCTTT. Translating it yields CASSTGQRYTEAFF.

The genes are TRBV4-3 and TRBJ2-2, with D hard to call. Trimming pared 0 bases from V and 1 base from J, leaving 9 bases between. In germline, CDR1 is LGHNA, CDR2 YSLEER. The CDR3 has 16 amino acids. CDR3 sequence reads: CASSQDISGNTGELFF. CDR3 sequence (DNA): TGCGCCAGCAGCCAAGATATTTCCGGGAACACCGGGGAGCTGTTTTTT.

A word on this clone: Relative to the germline gene, one junction end is altered; a read error may explain this. The chain has TRBV7-9 and TRBJ2-3; TRBD1 matches at 8 bases. CDR1 is SEHNR and CDR2 is FQNEAQ in the germline V gene (reference sequence). This CDR3 has 15 amino acids. DNA of the CDR3: TGTTCCAGCAGCTCCGGACAGGGCGGGCCAGATACGCAGTATTTT. Protein product: CSSSSGQGGPDTQYF.

The V gene is TRBV5-6, the J gene TRBJ2-7; 7 nucleotides match TRBD2. The CDR3 has 15 residues. V gave up 3 bases and J gave up 3 bases; unmatched junction bases: 9. CDR1 and CDR2 from the germline V gene are SGHDT and YYEEEE. The CDR3 DNA is TGTGCCAGCAGCTGGTTTGCGGGAGTGCGCTACGAGCAGTACTTC. Its protein is CASSWFAGVRYEQYF.